What follows are 21 T cell receptor beta chains derived from one specimen sequenced in a study of T cell repertoires in cytomegalovirus infection. TCRdb redid the calling of the reads with MiXCR, one entry per CDR3 protein. The table lists around 450,000 distinct CDR3 sequences, around 11% of them singletons. Sequences were obtained from PBMCs. These receptors were taken from a human donor in good health (CMV status not recorded). Some clones in this sample may be carry-over from other donors' samples.

This clonotype has ten or more counts. The CDR3: CASSFQDRGKNEQFF. The CDR3 nucleotides read TGTGCCAGCAGCTTTCAGGACAGGGGGAAGAATGAGCAGTTCTTC. The rearrangement joins TRBV7-6 to TRBJ2-1; 10 positions agree with TRBD1. This CDR3 contains 15 residues. In germline, CDR1 is SGHVS, CDR2 FNYEAQ. The trim removed 3 bases at V and 7 bases at J, leaving 6 bases unmatched.

The V gene is TRBV5-8, the J gene TRBJ2-7, with TRBD2 matching over 13 bases. V was pared by 4 bases and J by 5 bases, with 12 bases of the junction left unmatched. There are 17 residues in the CDR3. Germline V lookup: CDR1 SGHTS, CDR2 YDEGEE. This chain's CDR3 is CASSRMWGTSGAHEQYF. CDR3 sequence (DNA): TGTGCCAGCAGCCGGATGTGGGGGACTAGCGGGGCCCACGAGCAGTACTTC.

This clonotype was seen at least ten times. This rearrangement joins TRBV19 to TRBJ1-2, with 10 bases identical to TRBD1. This CDR3 region has 17 residues. Germline values: CDR1 LNHDA, CDR2 SQIVND (reference sequence). V trimming: 4 bases; J trimming: 0 bases; junction bases outside the gene matches: 8. CDR3 nucleotide sequence: TGTGCCAGTAGTAATCCCTCCGGGACAGGGGCTAACTATGGCTACACCTTC. This gives the protein CASSNPSGTGANYGYTF.

This clonotype was seen only a few times. This rearrangement joins TRBV12-3 or TRBV12-4 to TRBJ2-5; 13 bases are a match to TRBD2. This CDR3 spans 17 amino acids. Trimming at V came to 4 bases and at J to 0 bases, leaving 5 bases not matched to a gene. CDR3 in amino acids: CASSSGLAGSYQETQYF. For the CDR3, the DNA is TGTGCCAGCAGTTCGGGACTAGCGGGATCGTACCAAGAGACCCAGTACTTC.

This clonotype was seen at least ten times. The chain is built from TRBV11-3 and TRBJ2-2, with unresolved D. V shed 4 bases and J shed 4 bases, with 7 bases lying between them. Germline V gives CDR1 SGHNT, CDR2 YENEEA. The CDR3 covers 13 residues. CDR3 nucleotides: TGTGCCAGCAGCTCCCTTCCCACCGGGGAGCTGTTTTTT. It yields the protein CASSSLPTGELFF. The variable domain in full, with the rest retrieved from reference TRBV11-3 and TRBJ2-2, is EAGVVQSPRYKIIEKKQPVAFWCNPISGHNTLYWYLQNLGQGPELLIRYENEEAVDDSQLPKDRFSAERLKGVDSTLKIQPAELGDSAVYLCASSSLPTGELFFGEGSRLTVL.

This clonotype occurred a few times. V gene TRBV20-1 combines with J gene TRBJ1-5; no clear D gene. Germline V gives CDR1 DFQATT, CDR2 SNEGSKA (reference sequence). The length of the CDR3 is 13 residues. Trimming took off 1 base at V and 3 bases at J, with 7 bases between the two ends. CDR3 loop: CSARATVNQPQHF. The CDR3, as DNA: TGCAGTGCTAGAGCGACGGTCAATCAGCCCCAGCATTTT.

This clonotype was found many times. The chain couples TRBV7-9 to TRBJ2-7; the match to TRBD2 covers 9 bases. CDR1 is SEHNR, CDR2 FQNEAQ, per germline (reference sequence). V was clipped by 5 bases and J by 0 bases; unmatched bases: 8. The CDR3 contains 16 residues. The CDR3, as DNA: TGTGCCAGCAGCCCCCAAAGCGGGGGGCTCTCCTACGAGCAGTACTTC. Its protein is CASSPQSGGLSYEQYF. The full variable domain, in which reference TRBV7-9 and TRBJ2-7 provide the parts outside the CDR3, is DTGVSQNPRHKITKRGQNVTFRCDPISEHNRLYWYRQTLGQGPEFLTYFQNEAQLEKSRLLSDRFSAERPKGSFSTLEIQRTEQGDSAMYLCASSPQSGGLSYEQYFGPGTRLTVT.

This clonotype was seen many times. The chain employs TRBV7-2 and TRBJ2-7, with 8 bases fitting TRBD1. Germline V gene lookup returns CDR1 SGHTA and CDR2 FQGNSA. The CDR3 extends over 15 amino acids. J gave up 1 base and V 6 bases, and 8 bases lay outside the gene matches. The CDR3 spells CASRVGQGISYEQYF. CDR3 nucleotides: TGTGCCAGCAGGGTTGGACAGGGCATATCCTACGAGCAGTACTTC.

This clonotype was recorded at least ten times. The chain employs TRBV12-3 or TRBV12-4 and TRBJ1-3; D is undetermined. The CDR3 spans 16 residues. Trimming stripped 6 bases from V and 3 bases from J, with 18 bases between. As DNA, the CDR3 is TGTGCCAGCAGACCAACACGAGGGTTCCATGGAAACACCATATATTTT. Translation gives CASRPTRGFHGNTIYF.

This clonotype was counted between two and nine times. This chain joins TRBV25-1 and TRBJ2-1, with D perhaps matching TRBD2 (5 bases). V lost 4 bases and J 6 bases, leaving 22 bases between the germline ends. CDR3 length: 17 amino acids. Germline CDR1 and CDR2: MGHDK and SYGVNS. The CDR3 bases are TGTGCCAGCAGTGGCCAACTAGATTTGGCCCTGACCAATGAGCAGTTCTTC. It yields the protein CASSGQLDLALTNEQFF.

This clonotype occurred many times. The CDR3 DNA follows: TGTGCCATCAGTGAGTCCCGCGAGCAGTACTTC. It translates to CAISESREQYF. The gene calls are TRBV10-3 and TRBJ2-7; D is unclear. The V gene's germline CDR1 is ENHRY and CDR2 SYGVKD. Trimming removed 0 bases at V and 6 bases at J, with 3 bases between. The CDR3 is 11 residues long.

This clonotype was counted at least ten times. This chain joins TRBV12-3 or TRBV12-4 and TRBJ2-3; D call uncertain. This CDR3 is built from 12 residues. The V and J ends lost 0 bases and 7 bases respectively, with 5 bases between them. The chain's CDR3 is CASSLAGNTQYF. CDR3 nucleotide sequence: TGTGCCAGCAGTTTAGCGGGGAATACGCAGTATTTT.

This clonotype appeared many times. This chain joins TRBV5-1 and TRBJ2-2; D is ambiguous. The CDR3 consists of 14 residues. The V end was cut by 4 bases, the J end by 1 base, with 8 bases between. Germline V CDR1 and CDR2: SGHRS, YFSETQ. CDR3 loop: CASSPSKNTGELFF. In DNA, the CDR3 is TGCGCCAGCAGCCCCAGCAAGAACACCGGGGAGCTGTTTTTT.

V is TRBV12-5 and J is TRBJ2-7; possible D gene TRBD2, 6 bases. Germline lookup yields CDR1 LGHNT and CDR2 FRNRAP. CDR3 length: 12 residues. Trimming stripped 6 bases from V and 7 bases from J, with 13 bases between. In DNA, the CDR3 is TGTGCTAGTGGCGACGGGAGCGGTGAGCAGTACTTC. Protein: CASGDGSGEQYF.

The chain carries TRBV2 and TRBJ1-6; D unclear. Germline assignment: CDR1 SNHLY and CDR2 FYNNEI. This CDR3 is 14 amino acids long. The V end was cut by 6 bases, the J end by 5 bases, with 11 bases between. The CDR3 nucleotides are TGTGCCAGCAGGAAAGGGCGGGATAATTCACCCCTCCACTTT. Amino acid sequence: CASRKGRDNSPLHF.

This clonotype was recorded at least ten times. The V call is TRBV7-2, the J call TRBJ1-2, with 10 bases matching TRBD1. V lost 1 base, J lost 8 bases, and 7 bases stayed unmatched. The CDR3 length is 15 residues. Germline V gene lookup returns CDR1 SGHTA and CDR2 FQGNSA. CDR3 loop: CASSLVFGTGEGYTF. In nucleotides, the CDR3 is TGTGCCAGCAGCTTAGTATTTGGGACAGGGGAAGGCTACACCTTC.

This clonotype has ten or more counts. This sequence joins TRBV7-2 and TRBJ2-2, with D possibly matching TRBD1 (6 bases). Trimming pared 2 bases from V and 1 base from J, leaving 11 bases between. This CDR3 has 16 residues. Looked up from germline, CDR1 is SGHTA and CDR2 is FQGNSA. This CDR3 reads CASSLPRDKNTGELFF. As DNA, the CDR3 is TGTGCCAGCAGCTTACCCCGGGACAAGAACACCGGGGAGCTGTTTTTT.

Details on this clonotype: The missing conserved phenylalanine or tryptophan at the end of this CDR3 makes a read error likely. V is TRBV20-1 and J is TRBJ2-3; 9 bases match TRBD2. Germline V CDR1 and CDR2: DFQATT, SNEGSKA (reference sequence). CDR3 size: 14 residues. V shed 4 bases, J shed 3 bases, and the junction held 5 bases outside the gene matches. CDR3 DNA: TGCAGTGCTACTGAAGCGGGAGGTACAGATACGCAGTATCTT. This codes for CSATEAGGTDTQYL.

This clonotype has more than one count but fewer than ten. The chain joins TRBV20-1 to TRBJ2-3, with D tentatively TRBD1 or TRBD2 (6 bases each). Per the germline V gene, CDR1 is DFQATT and CDR2 is SNEGSKA (reference sequence). This CDR3 comprises 14 residues. CDR3 sequence reads: CSPVGRGRTDTQYF. Here the CDR3 DNA reads TGCAGCCCCGTCGGACGGGGGCGCACAGATACGCAGTATTTT.

This sequence joins TRBV12-3 or TRBV12-4 and TRBJ2-1; D assignment may be TRBD1 or TRBD2 (5 bases each). V was pared by 5 bases and J by 10 bases, with 12 bases between. CDR3 length: 12 residues. The CDR3, as DNA: TGTGCCAGCAGTCGGCCGGGGCGGGAGCAGTTCTTC. This codes for CASSRPGREQFF.

The J gene is TRBJ2-2, the V gene TRBV25-1; 7 bases match TRBD1. The V segment lost 3 bases and the J segment 6 bases; nucleotides outside the gene matches: 7. The CDR3 covers 15 residues. Germline CDR1 and CDR2: MGHDK and SYGVNS. The CDR3 nucleotides are TGTGCCAGCAGTGACCCCTCACAGGGGTCCGGGGAGCTGTTTTTT. Translating gives CASSDPSQGSGELFF.